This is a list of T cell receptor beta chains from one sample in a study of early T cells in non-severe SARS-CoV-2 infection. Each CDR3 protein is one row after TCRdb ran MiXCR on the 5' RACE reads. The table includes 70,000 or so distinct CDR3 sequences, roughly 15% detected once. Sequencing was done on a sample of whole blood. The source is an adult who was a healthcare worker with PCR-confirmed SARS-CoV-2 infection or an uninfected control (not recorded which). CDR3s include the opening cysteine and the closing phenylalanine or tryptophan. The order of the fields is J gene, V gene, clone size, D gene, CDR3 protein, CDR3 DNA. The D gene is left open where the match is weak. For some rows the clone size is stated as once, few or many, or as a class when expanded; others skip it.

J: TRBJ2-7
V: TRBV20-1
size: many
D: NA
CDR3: CSARGRVAYEQYF
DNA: TGCAGTGCTAGAGGTAGGGTCGCCTACGAGCAGTACTTC

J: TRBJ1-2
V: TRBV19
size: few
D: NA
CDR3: CASSAEQRNYGYTF
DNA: TGTGCCAGTAGTGCGGAGCAGAGGAACTATGGCTACACCTTC

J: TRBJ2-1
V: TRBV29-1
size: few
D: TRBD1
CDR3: CSVEAGTAQFF
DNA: TGCAGCGTTGAAGCCGGGACAGCCCAGTTCTTC

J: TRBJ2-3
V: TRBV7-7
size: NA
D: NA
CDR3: CASSPPTDTQYF
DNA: TGTGCCAGCAGCCCACCCACAGATACGCAGTATTTT

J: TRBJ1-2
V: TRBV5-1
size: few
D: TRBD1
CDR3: CASSSLPPGQGNGYTF
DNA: TGCGCCAGCAGCTCTCTACCCCCGGGACAGGGGAATGGCTACACCTTC

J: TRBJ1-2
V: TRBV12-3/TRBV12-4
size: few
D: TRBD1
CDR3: CASSLDRDRGYTF
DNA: TGTGCCAGCAGTCTCGACAGGGACCGCGGCTACACCTTC

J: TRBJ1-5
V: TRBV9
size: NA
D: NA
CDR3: CASSGGGNQPQHF
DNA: TGTGCCAGCAGCGGAGGGGGCAATCAGCCCCAGCATTTT

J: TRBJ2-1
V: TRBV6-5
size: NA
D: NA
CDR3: CATGWGYNEQFF
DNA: TGTGCCACCGGCTGGGGTTACAATGAGCAGTTCTTC

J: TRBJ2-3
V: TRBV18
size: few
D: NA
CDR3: CASSPPVTDTQYF
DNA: TGTGCCAGCTCACCCCCGGTCACAGATACGCAGTATTTT

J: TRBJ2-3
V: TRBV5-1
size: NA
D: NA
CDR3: CASSLADQTRDTQYF
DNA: TGCGCCAGCAGCTTGGCCGACCAGACCAGGGATACGCAGTATTTT

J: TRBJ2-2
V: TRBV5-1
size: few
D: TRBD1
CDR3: CASSLAYRGENTGELFF
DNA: TGCGCCAGCAGCTTGGCCTACAGGGGGGAGAACACCGGGGAGCTGTTTTTT

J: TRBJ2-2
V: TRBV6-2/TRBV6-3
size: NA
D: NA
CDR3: CASRAVAGELFF
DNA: TGTGCCAGCAGAGCAGTCGCCGGGGAGCTGTTTTTT

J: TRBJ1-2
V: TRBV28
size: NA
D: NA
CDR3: CASTSYYAGDGYTF
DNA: TGTGCCAGCACATCCTATTATGCAGGGGATGGCTACACCTTC

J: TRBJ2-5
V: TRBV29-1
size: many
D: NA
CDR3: CSVERSGHGSETQYF
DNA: TGCAGCGTTGAAAGGTCGGGACACGGATCGGAGACCCAGTACTTC

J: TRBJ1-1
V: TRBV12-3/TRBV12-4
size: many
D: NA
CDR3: CASSWGNTEAFF
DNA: TGTGCCAGCAGTTGGGGGAACACTGAAGCTTTCTTT

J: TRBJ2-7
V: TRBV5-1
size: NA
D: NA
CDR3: CASSQGLTNSYEQYF
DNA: TGCGCCAGCAGTCAGGGCCTGACAAATTCCTACGAGCAGTACTTC

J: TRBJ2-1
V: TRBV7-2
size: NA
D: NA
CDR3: CASSSGWGAYNEQFF
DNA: TGTGCCAGCAGCTCCGGGTGGGGGGCGTACAATGAGCAGTTCTTC